The 23 T cell receptor beta chains below all came from one sample that was sequenced in a study of cytomegalovirus exposure and HLA in healthy donors. A multiplex PCR was run with 60 Vbeta primers and 13 Jbeta primers. Here immunoSEQ multiplex PCR was the method, and the copy in TCRdb shows in-frame clones only, minus some. The table has approximately 170,000 clones, 65% to 85% seen once. The sample taken for sequencing was PBMCs. All receptors derive from a woman aged 40 to 49 in good health and CMV-seropositive.

The chain joins TRBV11-3 to TRBJ1-2, with 10 positions matching TRBD1. The CDR3 contains 13 residues. Germline V lookup: CDR1 SGHNT, CDR2 YENEEA. With V trimmed by 3 bases and J by 5 bases, 0 bases remained unmatched. CDR3 bases: TGTGCCAGCAGCTTGGGACAGGGGTATGGCTACACCTTC. As protein: CASSLGQGYGYTF.

A few counts support this clone. The J gene is TRBJ1-2, the V gene TRBV7-9, with TRBD1 as a possible D gene (6 bases). CDR3 length: 13 residues. Germline loops: CDR1 SEHNR, CDR2 FQNEAQ (reference sequence). V lost 5 bases, J lost 7 bases, and 14 bases lay in between. The CDR3 region has the DNA TGTGCCAGCAGCAAGGCAGGGACAATTGGCTACACCTTC. Translating gives CASSKAGTIGYTF.

This chain joins TRBV6-5 and TRBJ2-5, with 7 bases fitting TRBD1. The CDR3 consists of 15 residues. V lost 2 bases and J lost 1; bases outside the gene matches: 4. Germline V CDR1 and CDR2: MNHEY, SVGAGI. The CDR3: CASSYGTEGQETQYF. The DNA for the CDR3 is TGTGCCAGCAGTTACGGGACAGAGGGCCAAGAGACCCAGTACTTC.

This chain connects TRBV5-4 to TRBJ1-3; D might be TRBD1 (6 bases). The CDR3 sequence is 15 residues long. The germline V and J ends were trimmed by 4 bases and 6 bases, with 17 bases remaining between them. The V gene's germline CDR1 is SGHNT and CDR2 YYREEE (reference sequence). CDR3 bases: TGTGCCAGCAGCCAAGGGGGAAAGTGGGAAAACACCATATATTTT. This encodes CASSQGGKWENTIYF. Complete variable domain (other parts from reference TRBV5-4 and TRBJ1-3): ETGVTQSPTHLIKTRGQQVTLRCSSQSGHNTVSWYQQALGQGPQFIFQYYREEENGRGNFPPRFSGLQFPNYSSELNVNALELDDSALYLCASSQGGKWENTIYFGEGSWLTVV.

The genes are TRBV7-2 and TRBJ2-6; 8 positions agree with TRBD1. The germline V gene has CDR1 SGHTA and CDR2 FQGNSA. This CDR3 is built from 17 residues. V was pared by 3 bases and J by 2 bases, with 6 bases of the junction left unmatched. CDR3: CASSFQGASPGANVLTF. The CDR3 DNA is TGTGCCAGCAGCTTTCAGGGGGCGTCGCCTGGGGCCAACGTCCTGACTTTC.

The chain employs TRBV6-5 and TRBJ1-1; TRBD1 matches at 9 bases. CDR3 length: 13 residues. CDR1 and CDR2 (germline): MNHEY, SVGAGI. V gave up 8 bases and J gave up 4 bases; unmatched junction bases: 5. DNA of the CDR3: TGTGCCAGCTTACAGGGGGCCCGCACTGAAGCTTTCTTT. It is translated as CASLQGARTEAFF.

The chain has TRBV30 and TRBJ2-3; TRBD2 matches at 8 bases. CDR3 length: 16 amino acids. V lost 1 base and J lost 6; bases outside the gene matches: 12. CDR1 GTSNPN and CDR2 SVGIG come from the germline V gene (reference sequence). The CDR3 nucleotides read TGTGCCTGGAGTGCGAGTCGGAGCGGGGGTCCGGATACGCAGTATTTT. This codes for CAWSASRSGGPDTQYF.

V and J are TRBV30 and TRBJ2-7; D perhaps matches TRBD1 (5 bases). This CDR3 has 14 amino acids. Germline V gives CDR1 GTSNPN, CDR2 SVGIG (reference sequence). The V end was cut by 2 bases, the J end by 5 bases, with 16 bases between. CDR3 sequence (DNA): TGTGCCTGGAGTCTGGCAGGGTCTAGTCACGAGCAGTACTTC. Protein sequence: CAWSLAGSSHEQYF.

The rearrangement joins TRBV27 to TRBJ2-3, with 7 bases aligning to TRBD1. The CDR3 sequence is 17 residues long. Germline assignment: CDR1 MNHEY and CDR2 SMNVEV (reference sequence). With V trimmed by 6 bases and J by 8 bases, 20 bases remained unmatched. The CDR3 DNA sequence: TGTGCCAGCAGCCCATCACTAGACAGGGCCCTTCGGGGTACGCAGTATTTT. Translated, it gives CASSPSLDRALRGTQYF.

This clone was counted between two and nine times. The chain has TRBV2 and TRBJ2-5, with 8 bases aligning to TRBD1. The J call may be wrong; the DNA end is better matched by TRBJ2-7. CDR1 SNHLY and CDR2 FYNNEI come from the germline V gene. This CDR3 has 13 residues. The CDR3 region has the DNA TGTGCCAGCCGTTTAGACAGGGGAAACGAGCAGTACTTC. Amino acids: CASRLDRGNEQYF.

The V gene is TRBV4-3, the J gene TRBJ1-3, with 7 bases matching TRBD1. Germline V gene lookup returns CDR1 LGHNA and CDR2 YSLEER. CDR3 length: 18 residues. The V and J ends lost 1 base and 0 bases, in that order; junction bases with no gene match: 9. As DNA, the CDR3 is TGCGCCAGCAGCCAAGTATTCGCAGGGGGAATCTCTGGAAACACCATATATTTT. Amino acid sequence: CASSQVFAGGISGNTIYF.

V and J are TRBV19 and TRBJ2-1, with 8 bases lining up with TRBD2. From germline, CDR1 is LNHDA and CDR2 SQIVND (reference sequence). V lost 6 bases to trimming and J lost 0 bases; unmatched junction nucleotides: 7. The CDR3 runs to 16 residues. The DNA for the CDR3 is TGTGCCAGTAGGGAAGCGGGAGCTACCTCCTACAATGAGCAGTTCTTC. The encoded protein is CASREAGATSYNEQFF.

This clone came up a few times. V and J are TRBV10-3 and TRBJ1-1, with TRBD1 as a possible D gene (5 bases). The CDR3 runs 14 residues. Germline assignment: CDR1 ENHRY and CDR2 SYGVKD. Trimming left V 4 bases short and J 1 base short, with 10 bases between. The CDR3, as DNA: TGTGCCATCAGTGGGGGTGGGGCGAACACTGAAGCTTTCTTT. Translation gives CAISGGGANTEAFF.

In this sample, this clone turned up once. CDR3 nucleotides: TGCAGCGCCGGCCGGGACAGGGGCACCGGGGAGCTGTTTTTT. Its translation: CSAGRDRGTGELFF. The rearrangement uses TRBV29-1 and TRBJ2-2, with 10 bases fitting TRBD1. The CDR3 runs 14 residues. Germline values: CDR1 SQVTM, CDR2 ANQGSEA. The J segment lost 4 bases and the V segment lost 7 bases, leaving 6 bases of the junction unmatched.

The gene calls are TRBV7-2 and TRBJ2-7, with D possibly TRBD2 on 6 matching bases. Germline CDR1 reads SGHTA; CDR2 reads FQGNSA. CDR3 length equals 13 residues. Trimming left V 5 bases short and J 7 bases short, with 15 bases between. CDR3 sequence reads: CASSAGTSQEQYF. As DNA, the CDR3 is TGTGCCAGCAGCGCCGGGACTTCCCAAGAGCAGTACTTC. Combining the CDR3 with reference TRBV7-2 and TRBJ2-7 gives the whole variable domain GAGVSQSPSNKVTEKGKDVELRCDPISGHTALYWYRQSLGQGLEFLIYFQGNSAPDKSGLPSDRFSAERTGGSVSTLTIQRTQQEDSAVYLCASSAGTSQEQYFGPGTRLTVT.

This chain connects TRBV4-2 to TRBJ2-6, with D unresolved. The length of the CDR3 is 19 residues. V lost 4 bases, J lost 0 bases, and 19 bases lay in between. From germline, CDR1 is LGHNA and CDR2 YNFKEQ. This CDR3 reads CASSPYTGQISSGANVLTF. The CDR3 DNA reads as TGTGCCAGCAGCCCTTACACGGGTCAAATCAGCTCTGGGGCCAACGTCCTGACTTTC.

The V call is TRBV29-1, the J call TRBJ2-2, with a possible D match to TRBD2 (6 bases). V was shortened by 3 bases and J by 5 bases, with 10 bases between the two germline ends. Germline assignment: CDR1 SQVTM and CDR2 ANQGSEA. The CDR3 runs to 13 residues. CDR3 nucleotide sequence: TGCAGCGTTGAGTGGGGGAGGACCGGGGAGCTGTTTTTT. It translates to CSVEWGRTGELFF.

The genes are TRBV9 and TRBJ1-4; D is perhaps TRBD1 (5 bases). Trimming took 4 bases from V and 4 from J, leaving 14 bases between them. The CDR3 consists of 15 residues. CDR1 SGDLS and CDR2 YYNGEE come from the germline V gene. CDR3: CASSQGANLNEKLFF. The CDR3 DNA sequence: TGTGCCAGCAGCCAAGGGGCAAACCTTAATGAAAAACTGTTTTTT. Full variable domain (outside the CDR3, taken from reference TRBV9 and TRBJ1-4): DSGVTQTPKHLITATGQRVTLRCSPRSGDLSVYWYQQSLDQGLQFLIQYYNGEERAKGNILERFSAQQFPDLHSELNLSSLELGDSALYFCASSQGANLNEKLFFGSGTQLSVL.

The chain joins TRBV7-2 to TRBJ2-3; D unclear. V was clipped by 5 bases and J by 0 bases, with 15 bases between them. This CDR3 has 16 amino acids. CDR1 and CDR2 (germline): SGHTA, FQGNSA. DNA for the CDR3: TGTGCCAGCAGCCGAGTTCGGGTCTCTAGCACAGATACGCAGTATTTT. It translates to CASSRVRVSSTDTQYF.

V and J are TRBV16 and TRBJ1-4; D gene unclear. The CDR3 sequence is 15 residues long. Germline V lookup: CDR1 KGHSY, CDR2 FQNENV. V lost 4 bases and J lost 6, with 15 bases in between. The CDR3 coding sequence is TGTGCCAGCAGCCTAAACGGGGTTGGCGATGAAAAACTGTTTTTT. Residues: CASSLNGVGDEKLFF.

This clone occurred once. The chain uses TRBV4-3 and TRBJ2-3; perhaps TRBD1 as D (5 bases). V lost 1 base and J 6 bases, leaving 11 bases between the germline ends. The CDR3 is 14 residues long. The germline V gene has CDR1 LGHNA and CDR2 YSLEER. CDR3 sequence reads: CASSQAGGADTQYF. CDR3 DNA: TGCGCCAGCAGCCAAGCAGGTGGGGCGGATACGCAGTATTTT.

The sample holds one count of this clone. The chain is built from TRBV5-1 and TRBJ1-2; 8 bases fit TRBD1. CDR1 is SGHRS, CDR2 YFSETQ, per germline. J was trimmed by 5 bases and V by 4 bases; bases with no gene match: 10. The CDR3 runs 15 residues. The CDR3 loop is CASSLPGQVTYGYTF. CDR3 in DNA: TGCGCCAGCAGCCTTCCGGGACAGGTGACTTATGGCTACACCTTC. Together with reference TRBV5-1 and TRBJ1-2, the CDR3 gives the full variable domain: KAGVTQTPRYLIKTRGQQVTLSCSPISGHRSVSWYQQTPGQGLQFLFEYFSETQRNKGNFPGRFSGRQFSNSRSEMNVSTLELGDSALYLCASSLPGQVTYGYTFGSGTRLTVV.

This clone appeared a few times. The J gene is TRBJ1-2, the V gene TRBV25-1, with unresolved D. Germline lookup yields CDR1 MGHDK and CDR2 SYGVNS. V lost 5 bases, J lost 9 bases, and 25 bases lay in between. The CDR3 contains 16 residues. CDR3 bases: TGTGCCAGCAGTATCCGCGGAGGGTTTAAAGAGTATAGCTACACCTTC. Protein sequence: CASSIRGGFKEYSYTF.